Listed here is a single T cell receptor beta chain. The sample is drawn from a study of blood T cell repertoires in COVID-19. Study background: From the United States, Italy and Spain came samples of acute and convalescent COVID-19. From T cells, B-cell-depleted T cells, or PBMCs came the material, which was cDNA or gDNA.

The CDR3 totals 17 residues. Looked up from germline, CDR1 is SGDLS and CDR2 is YYNGEE. The V gene end was trimmed by 0 bases and the J gene end by 1 base; junction bases not matched to a gene: 5. Authors' data handling: By means of reference gene primer amplification, nucleated cell counts were estimated. Generated by immunoSEQ multiplex PCR, the TCRdb table keeps only in-frame clones and is missing some. The V and J calls and clone size are taken from that table; D and trimming were inferred from the DNA. The profile shows under 200,000 clones, 80% of them singletons. Sequences were obtained from peripheral blood. The sequence derives from a man in his 70s with active or convalescent COVID-19. The rearrangement uses TRBV9 and TRBJ2-2; 8 nucleotides agree with TRBD1. The CDR3 bases are TGTGCCAGCAGCGTAGCTGCAGGGGGCATGAACACCGGGGAGCTGTTTTTT. Its translation: CASSVAAGGMNTGELFF.